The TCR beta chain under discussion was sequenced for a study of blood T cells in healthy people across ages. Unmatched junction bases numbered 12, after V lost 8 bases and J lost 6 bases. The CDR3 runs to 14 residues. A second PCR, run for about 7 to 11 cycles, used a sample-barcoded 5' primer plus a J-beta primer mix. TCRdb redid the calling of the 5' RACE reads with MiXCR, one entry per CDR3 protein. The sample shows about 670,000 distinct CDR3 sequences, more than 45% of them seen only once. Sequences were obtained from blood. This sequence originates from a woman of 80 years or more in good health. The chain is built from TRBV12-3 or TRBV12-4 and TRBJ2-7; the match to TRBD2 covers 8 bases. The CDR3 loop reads CASSPGLASREQYF. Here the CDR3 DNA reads TGTGCCAGCTCTCCTGGACTAGCATCGCGCGAGCAGTACTTC.